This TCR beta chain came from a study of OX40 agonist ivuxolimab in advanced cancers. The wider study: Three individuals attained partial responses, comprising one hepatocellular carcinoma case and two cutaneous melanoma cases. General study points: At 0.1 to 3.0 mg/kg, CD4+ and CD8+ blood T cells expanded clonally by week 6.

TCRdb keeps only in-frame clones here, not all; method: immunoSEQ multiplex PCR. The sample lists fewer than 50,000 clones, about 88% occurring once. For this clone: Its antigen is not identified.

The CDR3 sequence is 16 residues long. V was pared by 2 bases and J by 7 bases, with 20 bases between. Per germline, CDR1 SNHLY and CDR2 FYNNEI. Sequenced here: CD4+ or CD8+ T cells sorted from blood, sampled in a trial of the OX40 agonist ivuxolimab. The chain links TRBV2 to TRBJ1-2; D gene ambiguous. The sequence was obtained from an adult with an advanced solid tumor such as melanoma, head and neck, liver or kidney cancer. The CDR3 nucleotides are TGTGCCAGCAGTGAATTGATGGGCCCCGGGAACGGTGGCTACACCTTC. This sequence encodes CASSELMGPGNGGYTF.